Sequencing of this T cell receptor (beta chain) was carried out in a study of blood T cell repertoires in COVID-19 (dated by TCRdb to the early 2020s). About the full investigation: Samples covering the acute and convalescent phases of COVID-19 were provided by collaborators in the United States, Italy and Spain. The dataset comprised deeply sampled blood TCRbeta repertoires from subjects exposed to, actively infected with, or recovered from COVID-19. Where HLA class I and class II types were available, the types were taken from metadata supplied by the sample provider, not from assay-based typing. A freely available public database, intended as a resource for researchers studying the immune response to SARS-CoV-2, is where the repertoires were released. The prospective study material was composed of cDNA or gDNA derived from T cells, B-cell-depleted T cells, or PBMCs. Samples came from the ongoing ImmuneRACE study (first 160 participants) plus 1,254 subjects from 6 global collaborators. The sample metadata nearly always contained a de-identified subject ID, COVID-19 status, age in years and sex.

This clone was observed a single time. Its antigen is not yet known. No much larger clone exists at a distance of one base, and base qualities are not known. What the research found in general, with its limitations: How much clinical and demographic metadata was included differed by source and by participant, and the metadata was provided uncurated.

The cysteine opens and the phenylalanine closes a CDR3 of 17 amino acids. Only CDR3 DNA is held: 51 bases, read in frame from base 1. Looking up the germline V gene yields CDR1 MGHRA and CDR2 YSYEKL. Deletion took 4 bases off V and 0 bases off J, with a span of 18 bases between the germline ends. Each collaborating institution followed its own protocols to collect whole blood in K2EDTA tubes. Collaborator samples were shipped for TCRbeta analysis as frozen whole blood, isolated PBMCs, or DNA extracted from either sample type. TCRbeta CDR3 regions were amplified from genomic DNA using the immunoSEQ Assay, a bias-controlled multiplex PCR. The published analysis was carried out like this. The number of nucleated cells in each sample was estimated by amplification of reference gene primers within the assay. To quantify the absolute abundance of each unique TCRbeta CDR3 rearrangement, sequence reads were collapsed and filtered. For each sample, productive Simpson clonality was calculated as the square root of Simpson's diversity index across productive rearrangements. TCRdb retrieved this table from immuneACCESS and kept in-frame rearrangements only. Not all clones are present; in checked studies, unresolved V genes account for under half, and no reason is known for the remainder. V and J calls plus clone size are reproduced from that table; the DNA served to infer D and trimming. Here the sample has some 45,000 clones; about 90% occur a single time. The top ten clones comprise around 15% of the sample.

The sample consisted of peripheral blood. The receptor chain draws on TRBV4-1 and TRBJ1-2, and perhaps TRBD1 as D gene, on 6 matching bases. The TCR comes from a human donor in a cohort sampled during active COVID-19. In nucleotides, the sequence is TGCGCCAGCAGCCCAATACAGGGCTCTTCAGCTAACTATGGCTACACCTTC. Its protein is CASSPIQGSSANYGYTF.